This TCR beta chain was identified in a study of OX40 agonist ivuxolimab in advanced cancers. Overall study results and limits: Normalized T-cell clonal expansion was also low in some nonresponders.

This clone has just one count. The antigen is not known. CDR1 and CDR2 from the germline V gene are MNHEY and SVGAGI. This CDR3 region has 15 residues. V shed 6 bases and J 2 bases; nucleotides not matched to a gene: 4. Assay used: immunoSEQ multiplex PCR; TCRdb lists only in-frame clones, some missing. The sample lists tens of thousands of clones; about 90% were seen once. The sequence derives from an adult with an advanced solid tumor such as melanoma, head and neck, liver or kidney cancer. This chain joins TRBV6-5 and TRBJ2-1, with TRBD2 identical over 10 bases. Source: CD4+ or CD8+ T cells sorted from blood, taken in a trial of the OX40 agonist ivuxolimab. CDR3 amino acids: CASSPTSGTYNEQFF. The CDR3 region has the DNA TGTGCCAGCAGCCCCACTAGCGGGACCTACAATGAGCAGTTCTTC.